This T cell receptor (beta chain) was sequenced during a study of early T cells in non-severe SARS-CoV-2 infection. Study-level background: Chains from this unsorted whole-blood bulk RNA could not be paired.

Study-level points and caveats: Anti-spike CD8 responses were favored in VDJdb matching, and private and CD4 specificities were missed.

Germline V gives CDR1 MNHEY, CDR2 SVGEGT. J lost 4 bases, V lost 4 bases, and 4 bases had no gene match. This CDR3 is built from 15 residues. Individual cDNA molecules received unique molecular identifiers. TCRdb called the 5' RACE reads again in MiXCR, with one record for every CDR3 protein. The sample gives 60,000 to 90,000 distinct CDR3 sequences, about 17% of which show up once; less than 3.5% is in the top ten. Details on this clonotype: Its cognate antigen is unknown.

V is TRBV6-2 or TRBV6-3 and J is TRBJ1-2; 12 bases map to TRBD1. Sequencing input: whole blood. The source of this sequence is an adult who was a healthcare worker with PCR-confirmed SARS-CoV-2 infection or an uninfected control (not recorded which). Written as DNA, the CDR3 is TGTGCCAGCAGTTTTCCGGGACAGGGGGCCTATGGCTACACCTTC. This translates into CASSFPGQGAYGYTF.